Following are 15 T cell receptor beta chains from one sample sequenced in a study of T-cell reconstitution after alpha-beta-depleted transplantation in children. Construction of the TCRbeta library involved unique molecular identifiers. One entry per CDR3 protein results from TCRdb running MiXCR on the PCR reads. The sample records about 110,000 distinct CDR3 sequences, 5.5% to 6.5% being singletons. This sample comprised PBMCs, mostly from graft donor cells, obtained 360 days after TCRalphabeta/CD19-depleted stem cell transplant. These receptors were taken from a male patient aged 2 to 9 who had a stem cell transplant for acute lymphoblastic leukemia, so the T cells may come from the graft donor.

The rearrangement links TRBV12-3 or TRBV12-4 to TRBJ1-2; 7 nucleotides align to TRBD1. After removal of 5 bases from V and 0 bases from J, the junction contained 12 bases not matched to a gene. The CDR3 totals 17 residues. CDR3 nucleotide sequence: TGTGCCAGCAGTCCCCGGACAGGTACCATTTCTAACTATGGCTACACCTTC. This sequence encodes CASSPRTGTISNYGYTF.

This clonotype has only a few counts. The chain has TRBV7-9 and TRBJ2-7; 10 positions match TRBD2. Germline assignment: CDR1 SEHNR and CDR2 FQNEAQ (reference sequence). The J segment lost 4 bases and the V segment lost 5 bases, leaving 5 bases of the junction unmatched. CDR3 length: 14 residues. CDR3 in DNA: TGTGCCAGCAGCCCTAGCGGGAGACGGTACGAGCAGTACTTC. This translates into CASSPSGRRYEQYF. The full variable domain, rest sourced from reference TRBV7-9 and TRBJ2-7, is DTGVSQNPRHKITKRGQNVTFRCDPISEHNRLYWYRQTLGQGPEFLTYFQNEAQLEKSRLLSDRFSAERPKGSFSTLEIQRTEQGDSAMYLCASSPSGRRYEQYFGPGTRLTVT.

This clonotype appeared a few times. The CDR3 is CASSRGNRDEQFF. CDR3 bases: TGTGCCAGCTCACGAGGGAATAGGGATGAGCAGTTCTTC. The gene calls are TRBV18 and TRBJ2-1; tentative D call: TRBD2 (5 bases). This CDR3 is built from 13 residues. V was trimmed by 4 bases and J by 8 bases, leaving 12 bases between them. In germline, CDR1 is KGHSH, CDR2 LQKENI.

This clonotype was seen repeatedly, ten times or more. CDR3: CANTAQYEQYF. The CDR3 DNA reads TGTGCCAACACCGCACAATACGAGCAGTACTTC. The chain recombines TRBV21-1 with TRBJ2-7. TRBV21-1 is designated a pseudogene. This CDR3 comprises 11 residues.

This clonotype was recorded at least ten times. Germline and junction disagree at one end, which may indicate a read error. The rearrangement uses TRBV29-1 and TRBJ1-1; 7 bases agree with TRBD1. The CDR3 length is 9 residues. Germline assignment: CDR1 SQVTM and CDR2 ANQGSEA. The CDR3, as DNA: TGCAGCGTGGAGACAGGGTGGGACTTT. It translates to CSVETGWDF. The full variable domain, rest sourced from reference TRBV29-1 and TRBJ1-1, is SAVISQKPSRDICQRGTSLTIQCQVDSQVTMMFWYRQQPGQSLTLIATANQGSEATYESGFVIDKFPISRPNLTFSTLTVSNMSPEDSSIYLCSVETGWDFGQGTRLTVV.

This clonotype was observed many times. CDR3 sequence: CASSLGQPTYNEQFF. Here the CDR3 DNA reads TGTGCCAGCAGCTTAGGGCAACCAACCTACAATGAGCAGTTCTTC. The chain combines TRBV7-2 with TRBJ2-1; D is unresolved. The CDR3 sequence is 15 residues long. The ends were cut back, 1 base at V and 2 bases at J, with 9 bases in the middle. CDR1 and CDR2 (germline): SGHTA, FQGNSA.

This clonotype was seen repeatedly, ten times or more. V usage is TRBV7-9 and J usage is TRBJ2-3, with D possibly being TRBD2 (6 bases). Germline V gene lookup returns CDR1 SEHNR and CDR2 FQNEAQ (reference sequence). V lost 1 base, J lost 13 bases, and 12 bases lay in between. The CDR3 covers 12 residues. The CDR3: CASSLGGVTEYF. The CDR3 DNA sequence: TGTGCCAGCAGCTTAGGGGGGGTCACGGAGTATTTT. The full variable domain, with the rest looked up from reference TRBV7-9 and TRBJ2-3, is DTGVSQNPRHKITKRGQNVTFRCDPISEHNRLYWYRQTLGQGPEFLTYFQNEAQLEKSRLLSDRFSAERPKGSFSTLEIQRTEQGDSAMYLCASSLGGVTEYFGPGTRLTVL.

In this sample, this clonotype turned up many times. This CDR3 reads CASSPGLAHEQFF. CDR3 nucleotides: TGTGCCAGCAGCCCCGGACTAGCACATGAGCAGTTCTTC. The rearrangement uses TRBV6-2 or TRBV6-3 and TRBJ2-1; 8 positions agree with TRBD2. From germline, CDR1 is MNHEY and CDR2 SVGEGT. The junction had 6 bases not matched to a gene; V was cut back by 6 bases and J by 8 bases. The CDR3 spans 13 residues.

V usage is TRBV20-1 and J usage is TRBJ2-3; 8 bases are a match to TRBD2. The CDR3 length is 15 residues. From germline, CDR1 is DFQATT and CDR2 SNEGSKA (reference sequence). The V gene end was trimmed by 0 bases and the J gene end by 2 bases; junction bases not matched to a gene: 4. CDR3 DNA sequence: TGCAGTGCTAGAGACGGGGGGGGACTCACAGATACGCAGTATTTT. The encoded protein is CSARDGGGLTDTQYF.

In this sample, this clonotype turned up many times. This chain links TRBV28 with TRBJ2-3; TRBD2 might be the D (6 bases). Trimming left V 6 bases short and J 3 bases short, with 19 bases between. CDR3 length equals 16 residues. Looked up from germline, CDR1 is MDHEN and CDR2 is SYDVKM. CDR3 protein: CASRLLGSGVTDTQYF. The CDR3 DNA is TGTGCCAGCAGGTTACTAGGGTCGGGAGTGACAGATACGCAGTATTTT.

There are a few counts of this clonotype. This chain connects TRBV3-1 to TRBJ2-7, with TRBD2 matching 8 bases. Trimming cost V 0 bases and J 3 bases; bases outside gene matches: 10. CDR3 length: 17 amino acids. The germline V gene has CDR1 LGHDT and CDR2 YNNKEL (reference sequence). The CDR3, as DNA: TGTGCCAGCAGCCAAGATGGGTCAGGACTAGCCTTCTACGAGCAGTACTTC. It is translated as CASSQDGSGLAFYEQYF.

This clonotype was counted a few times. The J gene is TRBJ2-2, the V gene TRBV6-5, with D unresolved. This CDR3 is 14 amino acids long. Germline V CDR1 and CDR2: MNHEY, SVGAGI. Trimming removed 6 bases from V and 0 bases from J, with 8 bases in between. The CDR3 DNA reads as TGTGCCAGCAGCTACCTATCGAACACCGGGGAGCTGTTTTTT. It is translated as CASSYLSNTGELFF.

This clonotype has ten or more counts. CDR3 sequence: CASSLWGRESGANVLTF. The CDR3 coding sequence is TGCGCCAGCAGCCTTTGGGGGAGGGAGTCCGGGGCCAACGTCCTGACTTTC. The J gene is TRBJ2-6, the V gene TRBV4-3; 7 nucleotides match TRBD2. The germline V gene has CDR1 LGHNA and CDR2 YSLEER. CDR3 size: 17 residues. Trimming cost V 4 bases and J 4 bases; bases outside gene matches: 10.

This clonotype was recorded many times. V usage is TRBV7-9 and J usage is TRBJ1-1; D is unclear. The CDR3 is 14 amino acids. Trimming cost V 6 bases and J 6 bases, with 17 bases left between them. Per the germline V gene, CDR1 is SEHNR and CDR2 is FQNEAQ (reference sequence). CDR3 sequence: CASSQGPRRAEAFF. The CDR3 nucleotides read TGTGCCAGCAGTCAAGGGCCACGAAGGGCTGAAGCTTTCTTT.

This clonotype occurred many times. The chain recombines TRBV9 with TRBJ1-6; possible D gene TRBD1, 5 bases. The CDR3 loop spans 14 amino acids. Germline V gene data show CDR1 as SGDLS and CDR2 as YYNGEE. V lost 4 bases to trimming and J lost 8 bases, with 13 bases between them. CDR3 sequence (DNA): TGTGCCAGCAGCCCCGGGACCAATTATTCACCCCTCCACTTT. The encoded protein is CASSPGTNYSPLHF.